These 8 T cell receptor beta chains came from one sample sequenced in a study of blood T cell repertoires in COVID-19. Method: immunoSEQ multiplex PCR; TCRdb's copy keeps in-frame clones and lacks some. The sample records 200,000 to 250,000 clones, 75% to 85% being singletons. Input material: peripheral blood. The origin of the receptors is a woman older than 75 with COVID-19, enrolled during active disease.

This chain joins TRBV4-3 and TRBJ2-3, with 10 bases lining up with TRBD2. The CDR3 totals 14 residues. J lost 3 bases, V lost 4 bases, and 1 base had no gene match. Germline V CDR1 and CDR2: LGHNA, YSLEER. The CDR3 nucleotides read TGCGCCAGCAGCCGAGCGGGGGGGACAGATACGCAGTATTTT. It specifies CASSRAGGTDTQYF.

The chain employs TRBV6-6 and TRBJ2-2; 12 bases are shared with TRBD2. This CDR3 is 15 amino acids long. J gave up 5 bases and V 7 bases, and 5 bases lay outside the gene matches. The V gene's germline CDR1 is MNHNY and CDR2 SVGAGI (reference sequence). As DNA, the CDR3 is TGTGCCAGCACTTCTAGCGGGGGGGGTACCGGGGAGCTGTTTTTT. Its translation is CASTSSGGGTGELFF.

The rearrangement uses TRBV18 and TRBJ2-7; D ambiguous. The CDR3 spans 13 residues. From germline, CDR1 is KGHSH and CDR2 LQKENI. With 3 bases removed from V and 1 base from J, the gap between germline ends came to 7 bases. The CDR3 DNA reads TGTGCCAGCTCACCCCAGGTATCCTACGAGCAGTACTTC. Translation gives CASSPQVSYEQYF.

This clone was seen a handful of times. This chain uses TRBV7-2 with TRBJ1-4; 8 nucleotides agree with TRBD1. Germline-derived CDR1 and CDR2 are SGHTA and FQGNSA. This CDR3 region has 14 residues. V lost 6 bases to trimming and J lost 7 bases; unmatched junction nucleotides: 7. The CDR3 bases are TGTGCCAGCAGTCCGGACAGGGTCGGTGAAAAACTGTTTTTT. Its protein is CASSPDRVGEKLFF.

The chain joins TRBV7-2 to TRBJ2-1; maybe TRBD2 (6 bases). V was trimmed by 5 bases and J by 2 bases, leaving 10 bases between them. This CDR3 has 14 amino acids. Germline V gene lookup returns CDR1 SGHTA and CDR2 FQGNSA. Here the CDR3 reads CASSRSGTYNEQFF. The CDR3 region has the DNA TGTGCCAGCAGCCGTAGCGGCACCTACAATGAGCAGTTCTTC.

The rearrangement links TRBV6-5 to TRBJ1-2; tentative D call: TRBD1 (6 bases). The CDR3 contains 12 residues. Trimming stripped 6 bases from V and 4 bases from J, with 9 bases between. Per the germline V gene, CDR1 is MNHEY and CDR2 is SVGAGI. The CDR3 DNA is TGTGCCAGCAGCGACAGGTTCTATGGCTACACCTTC. Protein sequence: CASSDRFYGYTF.

This rearrangement joins TRBV19 to TRBJ1-2, with 7 bases that match TRBD1. This CDR3 spans 16 amino acids. The trim removed 4 bases at V and 0 bases at J, leaving 8 bases unmatched. The V gene's germline CDR1 is LNHDA and CDR2 SQIVND (reference sequence). The CDR3 DNA sequence: TGTGCCAGTAGTACCCGACAGGGCCCAGCTAACTATGGCTACACCTTC. The encoded protein is CASSTRQGPANYGYTF.

A few counts support this clone. CDR3 amino acids: CASSYKVEVSPLDTQYF. CDR3 DNA: TGTGCCAGCAGTTACAAGGTCGAGGTTTCTCCCCTTGATACGCAGTATTTT. The chain joins TRBV6-2 or TRBV6-3 to TRBJ2-3, with D hard to call. CDR1 and CDR2 (germline): MNHEY, SVGEGT. Trimming removed 2 bases at V and 6 bases at J, with 21 bases between. The CDR3 is 17 amino acids.